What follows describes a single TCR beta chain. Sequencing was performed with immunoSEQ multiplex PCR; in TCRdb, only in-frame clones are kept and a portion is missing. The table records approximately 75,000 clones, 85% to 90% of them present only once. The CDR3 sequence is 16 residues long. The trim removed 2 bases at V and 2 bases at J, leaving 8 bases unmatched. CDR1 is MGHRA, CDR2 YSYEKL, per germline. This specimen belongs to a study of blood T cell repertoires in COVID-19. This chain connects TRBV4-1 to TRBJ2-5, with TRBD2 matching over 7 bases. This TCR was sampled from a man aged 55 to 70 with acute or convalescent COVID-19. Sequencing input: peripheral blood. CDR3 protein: CASSQRAGVVQETQYF. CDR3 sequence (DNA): TGCGCCAGCAGCCAACGTGCGGGAGTCGTTCAAGAGACCCAGTACTTC.